This TCR beta chain was observed in a study of control samples from healthy donors and cancer patients (dated by TCRdb to between 2020 and 2021). About this clone: What this receptor recognizes is not known. Base qualities are missing; no much larger clone stands one base away.

The CDR3 measures 14 amino acids from cysteine to phenylalanine. The DNA shown is the 42-base CDR3, in frame from base 1. V is clipped by 2 bases and J by 3 bases, and the sequence between their germline boundaries is 11 bases long. The germline V gene yields SGHRS for CDR1 and YFSETQ for CDR2. The library was made by the immunoSEQ multiplex PCR assay. TCRdb took this table from immuneACCESS and kept in-frame rearrangements with V and J called. Such tables lack part of the clones; where checked against another copy, unresolved V genes explain under half of the gap, and the rest is unexplained. For this sample there are about 130,000 clones; roughly 91% appear just once. Under 2% of the sample is in the top ten clones.

The TCR comes from a man aged 50-59 years with head and neck cancer. The rearranged chain carries TRBV5-1 and TRBJ2-5; the D region may be TRBD1 or TRBD2, each matching 6 bases equally. The sequenced sample was PBMCs. The nucleotides are TGCGCCAGCAGCTTAAGGGGGGATAAAGAGACCCAGTACTTC. It encodes CASSLRGDKETQYF.